The 32 T cell receptor beta chains presented below share a single source sample, sequenced in a study of blood T cell repertoires in COVID-19. The table came from immunoSEQ multiplex PCR; TCRdb's copy has only in-frame clones and leaves some out. The table shows 100,000 to 150,000 clones, with around 88% occurring only once. Sequences were obtained from peripheral blood. Receptors were obtained from an elderly man with active or convalescent COVID-19.

This clone was observed once. V is TRBV7-2 and J is TRBJ2-1; a weak D match, TRBD2 (6 bases). This CDR3 contains 17 residues. V lost 5 bases to trimming and J lost 0 bases, with 17 bases between them. The germline gives CDR1 SGHTA, CDR2 FQGNSA. The CDR3, as DNA: TGTGCCAGCAGCCCAGGACTAAGCTCGAGCTCCTACAATGAGCAGTTCTTC. This sequence encodes CASSPGLSSSSYNEQFF.

This clone was counted only a few times. This chain joins TRBV19 and TRBJ2-2; 7 bases are a match to TRBD1. CDR3 length equals 14 residues. Unmatched junction bases numbered 5, after V lost 10 bases and J lost 0 bases. CDR1 is LNHDA, CDR2 SQIVND, per germline (reference sequence). CDR3 nucleotide sequence: TGTGCCACTGGGACAGCCGCGAACACCGGGGAGCTGTTTTTT. Translated, it gives CATGTAANTGELFF.

This clone was found a few times. The V and J genes are TRBV5-8 and TRBJ1-1; no clear D gene. This CDR3 spans 13 amino acids. V was shortened by 2 bases and J by 1 base, with 6 bases between the two germline ends. The germline V gene has CDR1 SGHTS and CDR2 YDEGEE. The CDR3 here is CASSFFQNTEAFF. The CDR3, as DNA: TGTGCCAGCAGCTTTTTCCAGAACACTGAAGCTTTCTTT.

This chain uses TRBV7-3 with TRBJ2-1, with a possible D match to TRBD1 (5 bases). The V end lost 2 bases, the J end lost 3 bases, and 11 bases lay between the germline ends. From germline, CDR1 is SGHTA and CDR2 FQGTGA. This CDR3 region has 15 residues. The CDR3 DNA sequence: TGTGCCAGCAGCTTAGGGGCCTCAAGCTACAATGAGCAGTTCTTC. Translation gives CASSLGASSYNEQFF.

This clone was found once. V and J are TRBV12-3 or TRBV12-4 and TRBJ2-7; D unclear. Trimming cost V 7 bases and J 3 bases, with 13 bases left between them. The CDR3 runs to 13 residues. The CDR3 here is CASTLGLNYEQYF. The CDR3 DNA is TGTGCCAGCACCCTAGGTCTCAACTACGAGCAGTACTTC.

This clone was seen a handful of times. The gene calls are TRBV6-5 and TRBJ2-1; 8 bases are shared with TRBD2. The CDR3 runs to 16 residues. The germline gives CDR1 MNHEY, CDR2 SVGAGI. V was clipped by 2 bases and J by 8 bases; unmatched bases: 11. The CDR3 nucleotides read TGTGCCAGCAGTTACCACGGGGGGGCGGGTGAGGATGAGCAGTTCTTC. Amino acid sequence: CASSYHGGAGEDEQFF.

The chain joins TRBV5-1 to TRBJ2-1, with 7 bases matching TRBD1. After removal of 2 bases from V and 2 bases from J, the junction contained 4 bases not matched to a gene. Germline CDR1 and CDR2: SGHRS and YFSETQ. The CDR3 has 15 amino acids. The CDR3 region has the DNA TGCGCCAGCAGCTTTGGGACAGACCCCTACAATGAGCAGTTCTTC. It is translated as CASSFGTDPYNEQFF.

In nucleotides, the CDR3 is TGTGCCAGCAGCTACGGGACTGGTGAGACCCAGTACTTC. Translating it yields CASSYGTGETQYF. The chain joins TRBV7-9 to TRBJ2-5; D may be TRBD2 (6 bases). The CDR3 has 13 residues. CDR1 is SEHNR and CDR2 is FQNEAQ in the germline V gene (reference sequence). V lost 4 bases and J lost 5, with 11 bases in between. The full variable domain, in which reference TRBV7-9 and TRBJ2-5 provide the parts outside the CDR3, is DTGVSQNPRHKITKRGQNVTFRCDPISEHNRLYWYRQTLGQGPEFLTYFQNEAQLEKSRLLSDRFSAERPKGSFSTLEIQRTEQGDSAMYLCASSYGTGETQYFGPGTRLLVL.

Comment on this clone: This same CDR3 is encoded by further DNA sequences in the sample. This chain joins TRBV2 and TRBJ1-1, with D perhaps matching TRBD1 (6 bases). Germline V gives CDR1 SNHLY, CDR2 FYNNEI. This CDR3 contains 13 residues. Between the trimmed V and J ends, which lost 6 bases and 2 bases, there was a span of 10 bases. Written as DNA, the CDR3 is TGTGCCAGCAGCCGGGACACCAACACTGAAGCTTTCTTT. This encodes CASSRDTNTEAFF.

This clone was seen more than once but under ten times. The chain links TRBV15 to TRBJ1-1, with D unresolved. The ends were cut back, 1 base at V and 0 bases at J, with 12 bases in the middle. CDR3 size: 16 residues. CDR1 and CDR2 from the germline V gene are LNHNV and YYDKDF (reference sequence). The CDR3 sequence is CATSRGIETLNTEAFF. In nucleotides, the CDR3 is TGTGCCACCAGCAGAGGAATAGAAACTTTGAACACTGAAGCTTTCTTT.

This chain connects TRBV28 to TRBJ1-4; D ambiguous. The CDR3 length is 14 residues. Between the trimmed V and J ends, which lost 6 bases and 4 bases, there was a span of 12 bases. Germline V CDR1 and CDR2: MDHEN, SYDVKM. The DNA of the CDR3 is TGTGCCAGCAGAGGCGTGACGGGTAATGAAAAACTGTTTTTT. It codes for CASRGVTGNEKLFF.

The chain employs TRBV9 and TRBJ1-1; maybe TRBD1 (6 bases). V lost 0 bases and J 4 bases, leaving 7 bases between the germline ends. CDR3 size: 13 residues. The germline gives CDR1 SGDLS, CDR2 YYNGEE. CDR3: CASSVAQGTEAFF. For the CDR3, the DNA is TGTGCCAGCAGCGTAGCACAGGGCACTGAAGCTTTCTTT. Supplemented by reference TRBV9 and TRBJ1-1, the full variable domain reads DSGVTQTPKHLITATGQRVTLRCSPRSGDLSVYWYQQSLDQGLQFLIQYYNGEERAKGNILERFSAQQFPDLHSELNLSSLELGDSALYFCASSVAQGTEAFFGQGTRLTVV.

This clone occurred a few times. The J gene is TRBJ2-1, the V gene TRBV7-3; weak D call: TRBD1 (6 bases). CDR3 size: 15 residues. Germline V gene lookup returns CDR1 SGHTA and CDR2 FQGTGA. Trimming took 5 bases from V and 1 from J, leaving 12 bases between them. This chain's CDR3 is CASSKDSSSYNEQFF. In nucleotides, the CDR3 is TGTGCCAGCAGCAAGGACAGCTCATCCTACAATGAGCAGTTCTTC. Full variable domain (outside the CDR3, taken from reference TRBV7-3 and TRBJ2-1): GAGVSQTPSNKVTEKGKYVELRCDPISGHTALYWYRQSLGQGPEFLIYFQGTGAADDSGLPNDRFFAVRPEGSVSTLKIQRTERGDSAVYLCASSKDSSSYNEQFFGPGTRLTVL.

The chain uses TRBV4-3 and TRBJ1-2; the D is unclear. Germline CDR1 reads LGHNA; CDR2 reads YSLEER. V dropped 0 bases and J dropped 8 bases, with 16 bases sitting between them. The CDR3 extends over 15 amino acids. The CDR3 here is CASSQDSAGEIGYTF. CDR3 bases: TGCGCCAGCAGCCAAGACTCGGCGGGCGAAATAGGCTACACCTTC.

The genes are TRBV28 and TRBJ1-2, with D perhaps TRBD1 (5 bases). V dropped 5 bases and J dropped 0 bases, with 10 bases sitting between them. CDR1 is MDHEN, CDR2 SYDVKM, per germline. The CDR3 totals 14 residues. The CDR3 sequence is CASSPVGANYGYTF. CDR3 nucleotide sequence: TGTGCCAGCAGTCCGGTAGGGGCTAACTATGGCTACACCTTC.

The chain is built from TRBV5-6 and TRBJ2-7; 10 bases match TRBD1. The ends lost 5 bases at V and 6 bases at J; junction bases unmatched: 2. The CDR3 contains 12 residues. Germline V gene data show CDR1 as SGHDT and CDR2 as YYEEEE. In DNA, the CDR3 is TGTGCCAGCAGTTGGGACAGGGGCGAGCAGTACTTC. It codes for CASSWDRGEQYF.

This clone was recorded many times. The chain links TRBV6-5 to TRBJ2-1, with 10 bases that match TRBD1. Unmatched junction bases numbered 8, after V lost 6 bases and J lost 6 bases. Germline assignment: CDR1 MNHEY and CDR2 SVGAGI. The CDR3 is 15 amino acids. The CDR3 loop is CASRPWGTGVNEQFF. In DNA, the CDR3 is TGTGCCAGCAGACCCTGGGGGACAGGGGTCAATGAGCAGTTCTTC.

This chain connects TRBV18 to TRBJ1-1; TRBD1 matches at 7 bases. From germline, CDR1 is KGHSH and CDR2 LQKENI. The V segment lost 6 bases and the J segment 10 bases; nucleotides outside the gene matches: 5. The CDR3 loop spans 11 amino acids. The CDR3 protein is CASSEQGRAFF. The CDR3 nucleotides read TGTGCCAGCTCGGAACAGGGGAGAGCTTTCTTT.

This chain joins TRBV10-3 and TRBJ1-5; a possible D gene is TRBD1 (5 bases). The CDR3 runs 14 residues. Germline loops: CDR1 ENHRY, CDR2 SYGVKD. V shed 6 bases and J shed 0 bases, with 9 bases lying between them. The CDR3: CAISQGYSNQPQHF. Here the CDR3 DNA reads TGTGCCATCAGCCAGGGATATAGCAATCAGCCCCAGCATTTT.

This clone was counted a few times. The V and J genes are TRBV4-1 and TRBJ1-3, with TRBD1 matching 7 bases. V gave up 4 bases and J gave up 0 bases; unmatched junction bases: 3. Per the germline V gene, CDR1 is MGHRA and CDR2 is YSYEKL. This CDR3 comprises 15 residues. CDR3 amino acids: CASSPGQASGNTIYF. For the CDR3, the DNA is TGCGCCAGCAGCCCAGGACAGGCCTCTGGAAACACCATATATTTT.

The J gene is TRBJ1-2, the V gene TRBV6-5; no reliable D call. Looked up from germline, CDR1 is MNHEY and CDR2 is SVGAGI. V lost 4 bases, J lost 4 bases, and 10 bases lay in between. CDR3 length equals 13 residues. Written as DNA, the CDR3 is TGTGCCAGCAGTTCTGGGCAAGGCTATGGCTACACCTTC. This codes for CASSSGQGYGYTF.

The chain is built from TRBV9 and TRBJ2-3, with D perhaps TRBD2 (6 bases). Germline values: CDR1 SGDLS, CDR2 YYNGEE. With 0 bases removed from V and 2 bases from J, the gap between germline ends came to 16 bases. The CDR3 extends over 17 amino acids. The chain's CDR3 is CASSVGRGGTLTDTQYF. CDR3 nucleotide sequence: TGTGCCAGCAGCGTAGGGCGGGGCGGGACGCTCACAGATACGCAGTATTTT.

V usage is TRBV7-9 and J usage is TRBJ2-2; possibly TRBD2 for D (7 bases). CDR1 is SEHNR, CDR2 FQNEAQ, per germline (reference sequence). This CDR3 is built from 15 residues. The V gene lost 5 bases and the J gene lost 4 bases, with 14 bases spanning the gap. The CDR3 nucleotides are TGTGCCAGCAGCAGCGGACAGCGGGGCACCGGGGAGCTGTTTTTT. This encodes CASSSGQRGTGELFF. The variable domain in full, with the rest retrieved from reference TRBV7-9 and TRBJ2-2, is DTGVSQNPRHKITKRGQNVTFRCDPISEHNRLYWYRQTLGQGPEFLTYFQNEAQLEKSRLLSDRFSAERPKGSFSTLEIQRTEQGDSAMYLCASSSGQRGTGELFFGEGSRLTVL.

The chain links TRBV6-2 or TRBV6-3 to TRBJ1-5; tentative D call: TRBD1 (6 bases). Germline assignment: CDR1 MNHEY and CDR2 SVGEGT. V shed 5 bases and J shed 7 bases, with 12 bases lying between them. CDR3 length equals 13 residues. The CDR3 here is CASSRSRGQPQHF. The CDR3, as DNA: TGTGCCAGCAGTCGAAGCAGGGGACAGCCCCAGCATTTT.

This clone came up once. This chain uses TRBV12-5 with TRBJ1-5; D is possibly TRBD1 (6 bases). V lost 0 bases and J lost 1, with 13 bases in between. The CDR3 runs to 17 residues. The germline gives CDR1 LGHNT, CDR2 FRNRAP. CDR3 in amino acids: CASGLVGWGQSNQPQHF. CDR3 DNA: TGTGCTAGTGGTTTGGTAGGGTGGGGGCAGAGCAATCAGCCCCAGCATTTT. The full variable domain, rest sourced from reference TRBV12-5 and TRBJ1-5, is DARVTQTPRHKVTEMGQEVTMRCQPILGHNTVFWYRQTMMQGLELLAYFRNRAPLDDSGMPKDRFSAEMPDATLATLKIQPSEPRDSAVYFCASGLVGWGQSNQPQHFGDGTRLSIL.

Comments on this clone: The sample contains more than one DNA sequence encoding this CDR3. V is TRBV19 and J is TRBJ2-6; 7 positions match TRBD1. Germline CDR1 LNHDA, CDR2 SQIVND (reference sequence). V was clipped by 4 bases and J by 4 bases; unmatched bases: 4. The CDR3 totals 15 residues. CDR3 in DNA: TGTGCCAGTAGTAGACAGGGAGCCGGGGCCAACGTCCTGACTTTC. Translation: CASSRQGAGANVLTF.

This chain joins TRBV10-3 and TRBJ2-2; D is perhaps TRBD1 (5 bases). The CDR3 spans 13 residues. Germline lookup yields CDR1 ENHRY and CDR2 SYGVKD. Between the trimmed V and J ends, which lost 4 bases and 7 bases, there was a span of 10 bases. This CDR3 reads CAISGGLDGELFF. DNA of the CDR3: TGTGCCATCAGTGGGGGCCTTGACGGGGAGCTGTTTTTT.

The gene calls are TRBV5-1 and TRBJ1-3; possible D gene TRBD1, 6 bases. V lost 0 bases and J 1 base, leaving 8 bases between the germline ends. Germline V gene data show CDR1 as SGHRS and CDR2 as YFSETQ. The CDR3 is made up of 15 amino acids. Written as DNA, the CDR3 is TGCGCCAGCAGCTTGGCAGGGGCATCTGGAAACACCATATATTTT. It specifies CASSLAGASGNTIYF.

This clone showed up just once. The J gene is TRBJ1-5, the V gene TRBV12-3 or TRBV12-4; D not certain. V was trimmed by 4 bases and J by 6 bases, leaving 10 bases between them. The CDR3 sequence is 13 residues long. The CDR3 here is CASSWTAGQPQHF. In DNA form, the CDR3 reads TGTGCCAGCAGTTGGACTGCGGGTCAGCCCCAGCATTTT.

The chain uses TRBV7-2 and TRBJ1-4; D is possibly TRBD1 (5 bases). The V end lost 1 base, the J end lost 6 bases, and 12 bases lay between the germline ends. The CDR3 totals 15 residues. Germline values: CDR1 SGHTA, CDR2 FQGNSA. The CDR3 region has the DNA TGTGCCAGCAGCTTAGGCCTAGGGGCTGATGAAAAACTGTTTTTT. This codes for CASSLGLGADEKLFF.

The table lists this clone with a count of one. The CDR3 nucleotides are TGTGCCAGCAGTGCGACAAGAGCGGACTATAATTCACCCCTCCACTTT. Encoded protein: CASSATRADYNSPLHF. The V and J genes are TRBV2 and TRBJ1-6; D not certain. CDR3 length equals 16 residues. CDR1 is SNHLY and CDR2 is FYNNEI in the germline V gene. The germline V and J ends were trimmed by 4 bases and 3 bases, with 13 bases remaining between them.

The chain couples TRBV4-2 to TRBJ2-1; D gene uncertain. The CDR3 contains 11 residues. CDR1 is LGHNA and CDR2 is YNFKEQ in the germline V gene. With 1 base removed from V and 8 bases from J, the gap between germline ends came to 3 bases. CDR3 sequence: CASSQADEQFF. CDR3 DNA sequence: TGTGCCAGCAGCCAAGCCGATGAGCAGTTCTTC.